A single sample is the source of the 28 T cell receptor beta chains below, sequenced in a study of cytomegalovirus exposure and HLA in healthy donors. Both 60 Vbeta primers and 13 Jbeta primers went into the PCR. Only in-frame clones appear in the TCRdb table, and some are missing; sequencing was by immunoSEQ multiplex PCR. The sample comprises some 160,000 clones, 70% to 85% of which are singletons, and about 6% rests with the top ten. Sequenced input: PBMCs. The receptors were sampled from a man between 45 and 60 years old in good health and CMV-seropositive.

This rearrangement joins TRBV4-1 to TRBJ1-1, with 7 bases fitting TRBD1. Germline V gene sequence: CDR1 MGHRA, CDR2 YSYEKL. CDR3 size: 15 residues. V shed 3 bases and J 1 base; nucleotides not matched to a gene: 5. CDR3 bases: TGCGCCAGCAGCCATAGACAGGGCCGGAACACTGAAGCTTTCTTT. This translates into CASSHRQGRNTEAFF.

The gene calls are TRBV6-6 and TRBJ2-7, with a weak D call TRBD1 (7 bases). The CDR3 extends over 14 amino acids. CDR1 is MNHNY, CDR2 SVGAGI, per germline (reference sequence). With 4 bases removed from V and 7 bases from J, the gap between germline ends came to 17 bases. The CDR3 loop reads CASSSRQGGGEQYV. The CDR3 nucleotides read TGTGCCAGCAGTTCCCGACAGGGAGGTGGAGAGCAGTACGTC.

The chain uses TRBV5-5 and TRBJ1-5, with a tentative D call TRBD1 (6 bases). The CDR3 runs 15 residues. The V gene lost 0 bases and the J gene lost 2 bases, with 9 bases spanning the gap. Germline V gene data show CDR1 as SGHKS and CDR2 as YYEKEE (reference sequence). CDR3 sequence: CASSLGGLGNQPQHF. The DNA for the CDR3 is TGTGCCAGCAGCTTGGGGGGGCTAGGCAATCAGCCCCAGCATTTT.

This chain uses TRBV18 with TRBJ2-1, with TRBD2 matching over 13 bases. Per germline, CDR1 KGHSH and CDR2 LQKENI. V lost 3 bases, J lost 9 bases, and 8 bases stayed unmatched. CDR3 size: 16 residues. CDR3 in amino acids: CASSPFGLAGDSEQFF. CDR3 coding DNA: TGTGCCAGCTCACCCTTCGGACTAGCGGGAGATAGTGAGCAGTTCTTC.

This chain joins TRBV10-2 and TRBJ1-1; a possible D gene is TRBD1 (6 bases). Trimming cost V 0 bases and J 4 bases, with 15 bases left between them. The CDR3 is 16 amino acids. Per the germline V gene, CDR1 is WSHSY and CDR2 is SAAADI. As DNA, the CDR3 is TGCGCCAGCAGTGAGTCAATTCTTAGGGGGGGCACTGAAGCTTTCTTT. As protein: CASSESILRGGTEAFF.

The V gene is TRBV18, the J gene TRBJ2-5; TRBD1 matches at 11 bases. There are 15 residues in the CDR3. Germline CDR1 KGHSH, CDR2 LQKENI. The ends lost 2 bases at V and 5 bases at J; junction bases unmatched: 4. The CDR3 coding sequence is TGTGCCAGCTCACCAGGACAGGGGGCCTTGGAGACCCAGTACTTC. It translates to CASSPGQGALETQYF. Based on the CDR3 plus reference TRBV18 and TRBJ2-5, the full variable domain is NAGVMQNPRHLVRRRGQEARLRCSPMKGHSHVYWYRQLPEEGLKFMVYLQKENIIDESGMPKERFSAEFPKEGPSILRIQQVVRGDSAAYFCASSPGQGALETQYFGPGTRLLVL.

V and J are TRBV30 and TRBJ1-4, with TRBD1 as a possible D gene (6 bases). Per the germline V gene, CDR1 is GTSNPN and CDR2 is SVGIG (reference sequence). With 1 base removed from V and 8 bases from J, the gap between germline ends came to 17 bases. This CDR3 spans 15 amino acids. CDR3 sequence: CAWSAGGGRKEKLFF. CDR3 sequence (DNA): TGTGCCTGGAGTGCGGGGGGGGGCAGGAAGGAAAAACTGTTTTTT.

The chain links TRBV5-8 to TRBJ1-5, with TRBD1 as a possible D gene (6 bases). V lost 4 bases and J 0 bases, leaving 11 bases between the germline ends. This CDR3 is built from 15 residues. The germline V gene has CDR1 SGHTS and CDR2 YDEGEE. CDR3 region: CASSPGQYSNQPQHF. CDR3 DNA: TGTGCCAGCAGCCCGGGACAATATAGCAATCAGCCCCAGCATTTT.

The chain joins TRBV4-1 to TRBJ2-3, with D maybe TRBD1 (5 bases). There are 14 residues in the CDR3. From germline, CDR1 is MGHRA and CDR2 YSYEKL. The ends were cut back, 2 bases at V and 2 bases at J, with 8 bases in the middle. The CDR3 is CASSQPGATDTQYF. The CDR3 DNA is TGCGCCAGCAGCCAACCTGGGGCCACAGATACGCAGTATTTT.

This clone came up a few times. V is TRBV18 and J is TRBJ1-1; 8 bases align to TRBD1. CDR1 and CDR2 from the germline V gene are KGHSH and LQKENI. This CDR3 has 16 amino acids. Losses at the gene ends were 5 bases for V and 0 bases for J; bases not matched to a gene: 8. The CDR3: CASSDRGKRMNTEAFF. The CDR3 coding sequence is TGTGCCAGCTCAGACAGGGGAAAAAGGATGAACACTGAAGCTTTCTTT.

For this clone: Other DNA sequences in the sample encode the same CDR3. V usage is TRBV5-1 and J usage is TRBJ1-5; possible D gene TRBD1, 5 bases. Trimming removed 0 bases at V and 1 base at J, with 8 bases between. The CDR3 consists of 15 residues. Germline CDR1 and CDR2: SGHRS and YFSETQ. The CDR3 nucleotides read TGCGCCAGCAGCTTGGGCGGGACCAGCAATCAGCCCCAGCATTTT. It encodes CASSLGGTSNQPQHF.

CDR3 DNA: TGTGCCAGTAGTATAGGCGGAGCGGGAGAAGGGCCAGATACGCAGTATTTT. The encoded protein is CASSIGGAGEGPDTQYF. The V call is TRBV19, the J call TRBJ2-3; TRBD2 agrees at 8 bases. The V segment lost 1 base and the J segment 4 bases; nucleotides outside the gene matches: 10. The germline V gene encodes CDR1 LNHDA and CDR2 SQIVND (reference sequence). The CDR3 sequence is 17 residues long.

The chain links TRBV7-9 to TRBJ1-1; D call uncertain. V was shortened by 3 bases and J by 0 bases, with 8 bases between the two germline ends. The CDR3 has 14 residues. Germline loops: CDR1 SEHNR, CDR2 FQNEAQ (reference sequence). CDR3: CASSLGVMNTEAFF. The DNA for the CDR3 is TGTGCCAGCAGCTTGGGAGTCATGAACACTGAAGCTTTCTTT.

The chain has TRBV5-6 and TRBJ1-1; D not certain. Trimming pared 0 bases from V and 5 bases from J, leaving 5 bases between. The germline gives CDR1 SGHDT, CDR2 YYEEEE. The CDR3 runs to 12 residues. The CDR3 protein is CASSLGATEAFF. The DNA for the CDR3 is TGTGCCAGCAGCTTGGGGGCAACTGAAGCTTTCTTT.

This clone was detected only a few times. CDR3 DNA sequence: TGTGCCAGCAGCTTGGGGGGACAGACGAAAGGTTACACCTTC. Amino acids: CASSLGGQTKGYTF. The chain couples TRBV5-4 to TRBJ1-2; 7 bases agree with TRBD1. J lost 11 bases, V lost 0 bases, and 10 bases had no gene match. Germline loops: CDR1 SGHNT, CDR2 YYREEE (reference sequence). The length of the CDR3 is 14 residues.

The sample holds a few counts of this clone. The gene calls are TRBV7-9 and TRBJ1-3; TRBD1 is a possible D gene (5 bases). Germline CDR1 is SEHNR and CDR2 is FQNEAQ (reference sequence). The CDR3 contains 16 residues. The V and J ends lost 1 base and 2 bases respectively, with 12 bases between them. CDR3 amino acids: CASSLGAQVAGNTIYF. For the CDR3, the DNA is TGTGCCAGCAGCTTAGGGGCACAGGTGGCTGGAAACACCATATATTTT.

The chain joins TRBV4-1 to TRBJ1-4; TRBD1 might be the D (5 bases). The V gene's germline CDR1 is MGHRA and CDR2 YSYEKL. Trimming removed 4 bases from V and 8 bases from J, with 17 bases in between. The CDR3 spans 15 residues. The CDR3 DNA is TGCGCCAGCAGCCCCGAAGGGGATATAAGAGAAAAACTGTTTTTT. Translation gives CASSPEGDIREKLFF.

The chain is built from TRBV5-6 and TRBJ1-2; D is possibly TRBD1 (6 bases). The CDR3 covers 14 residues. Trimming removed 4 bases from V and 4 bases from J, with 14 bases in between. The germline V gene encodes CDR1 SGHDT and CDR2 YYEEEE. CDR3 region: CASSLPGVGYGYTF. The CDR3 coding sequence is TGTGCCAGCAGCCTCCCAGGGGTGGGCTATGGCTACACCTTC.

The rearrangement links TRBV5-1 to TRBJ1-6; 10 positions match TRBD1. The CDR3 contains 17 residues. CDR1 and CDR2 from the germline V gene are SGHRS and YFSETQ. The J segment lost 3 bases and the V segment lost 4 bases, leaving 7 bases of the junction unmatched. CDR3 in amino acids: CASSRHGTGDYNSPLHF. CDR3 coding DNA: TGCGCCAGCAGCCGGCATGGGACAGGGGACTATAATTCACCCCTCCACTTT. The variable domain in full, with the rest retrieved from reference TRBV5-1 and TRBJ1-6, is KAGVTQTPRYLIKTRGQQVTLSCSPISGHRSVSWYQQTPGQGLQFLFEYFSETQRNKGNFPGRFSGRQFSNSRSEMNVSTLELGDSALYLCASSRHGTGDYNSPLHFGNGTRLTVT.

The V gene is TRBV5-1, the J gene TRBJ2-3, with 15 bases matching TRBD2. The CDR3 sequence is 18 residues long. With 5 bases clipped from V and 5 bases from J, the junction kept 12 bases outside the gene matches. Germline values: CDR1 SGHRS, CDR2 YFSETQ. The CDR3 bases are TGCGCCAGCAGACCCGGGACTAGCGGGAGGAGGGTAGGAGATACGCAGTATTTT. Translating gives CASRPGTSGRRVGDTQYF. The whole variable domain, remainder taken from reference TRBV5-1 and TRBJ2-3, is KAGVTQTPRYLIKTRGQQVTLSCSPISGHRSVSWYQQTPGQGLQFLFEYFSETQRNKGNFPGRFSGRQFSNSRSEMNVSTLELGDSALYLCASRPGTSGRRVGDTQYFGPGTRLTVL.

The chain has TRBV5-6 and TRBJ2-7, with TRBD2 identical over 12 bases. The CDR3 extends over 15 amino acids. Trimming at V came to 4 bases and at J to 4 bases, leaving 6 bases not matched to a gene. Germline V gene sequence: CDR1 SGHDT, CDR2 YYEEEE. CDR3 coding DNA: TGTGCCAGCAGCCTGCTAGCGGGGGGGCTATACGAGCAGTACTTC. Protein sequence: CASSLLAGGLYEQYF.

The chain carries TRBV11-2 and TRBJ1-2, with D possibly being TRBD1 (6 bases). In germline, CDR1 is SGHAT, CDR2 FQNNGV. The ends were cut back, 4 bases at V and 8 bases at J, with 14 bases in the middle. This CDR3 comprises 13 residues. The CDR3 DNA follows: TGTGCCAGCAGCTCCCGGGCCAGGGGAGGCTACACCTTC. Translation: CASSSRARGGYTF.

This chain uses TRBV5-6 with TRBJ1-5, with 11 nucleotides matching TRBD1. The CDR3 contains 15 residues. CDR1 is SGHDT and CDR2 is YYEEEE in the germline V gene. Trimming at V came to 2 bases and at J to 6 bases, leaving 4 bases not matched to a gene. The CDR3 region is CASSFGQGALQPQHF. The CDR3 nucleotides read TGTGCCAGCAGCTTTGGACAGGGGGCCCTTCAGCCCCAGCATTTT.

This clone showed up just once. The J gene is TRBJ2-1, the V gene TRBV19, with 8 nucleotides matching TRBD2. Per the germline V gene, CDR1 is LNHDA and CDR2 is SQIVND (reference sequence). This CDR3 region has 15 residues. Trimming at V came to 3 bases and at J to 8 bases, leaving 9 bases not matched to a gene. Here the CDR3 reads CASSMGGGRRDEQFF. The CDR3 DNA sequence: TGTGCCAGTAGTATGGGGGGCGGGAGGAGGGATGAGCAGTTCTTC.

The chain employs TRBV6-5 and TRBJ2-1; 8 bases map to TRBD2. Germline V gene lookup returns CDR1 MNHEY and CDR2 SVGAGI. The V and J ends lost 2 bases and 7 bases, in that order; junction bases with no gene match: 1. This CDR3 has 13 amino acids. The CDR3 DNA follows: TGTGCCAGCAGTTACGGCGGGAGGAATGAGCAGTTCTTC. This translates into CASSYGGRNEQFF.

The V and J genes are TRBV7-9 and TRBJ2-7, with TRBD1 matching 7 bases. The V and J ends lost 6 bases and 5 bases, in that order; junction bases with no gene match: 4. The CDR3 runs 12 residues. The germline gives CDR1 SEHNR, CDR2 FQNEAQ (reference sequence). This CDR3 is CASRADRDEQYF. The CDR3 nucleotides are TGTGCCAGCAGGGCCGACAGGGACGAGCAGTACTTC.

The CDR3 here is CASSRTANTGELFF. In DNA, the CDR3 is TGTGCCAGCAGCCGTACTGCAAACACCGGGGAGCTGTTTTTT. The rearrangement links TRBV11-3 to TRBJ2-2; D call uncertain. The germline gives CDR1 SGHNT, CDR2 YENEEA. The CDR3 has 14 residues. The V gene lost 5 bases and the J gene lost 2 bases, with 9 bases spanning the gap.

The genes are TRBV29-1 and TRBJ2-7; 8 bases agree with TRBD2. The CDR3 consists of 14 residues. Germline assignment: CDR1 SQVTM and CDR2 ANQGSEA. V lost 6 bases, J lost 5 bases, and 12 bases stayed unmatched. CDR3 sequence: CSVVTSAHPHEQYF. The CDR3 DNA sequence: TGCAGCGTGGTGACTAGCGCGCATCCCCACGAGCAGTACTTC.